The 9 T cell receptor beta chains presented below share a single source sample, sequenced in a study of CD4+ T cells in melanoma. Sequenced by immunoSEQ multiplex PCR; TCRdb stores in-frame clones only, minus some. The sample has over 100,000 clones; roughly 90% are singletons. Sequencing was carried out using peripheral blood. The receptor set was obtained from a human donor with melanoma.

The chain combines TRBV7-7 with TRBJ2-1; 11 bases line up with TRBD2. Trimming removed 5 bases from V and 11 bases from J; junction bases left unmatched: 5. The CDR3 has 13 amino acids. Germline V gene lookup returns CDR1 SSHAT and CDR2 FNYEAQ (reference sequence). The CDR3 DNA follows: TGTGCCAGCAGCGCGAGGACTAGCGGGCAGCAGTTCTTC. This gives the protein CASSARTSGQQFF.

The rearrangement joins TRBV7-8 to TRBJ2-2, with a weak D call TRBD2 (5 bases). The CDR3 loop spans 15 amino acids. The germline V gene encodes CDR1 SGHVS and CDR2 FQNEAQ. V was pared by 0 bases and J by 7 bases, with 12 bases between. The CDR3 protein is CASSLASGLGGELFF. The DNA of the CDR3 is TGTGCCAGCAGCTTAGCGAGCGGTCTCGGCGGGGAGCTGTTTTTT.

The rearrangement uses TRBV10-3 and TRBJ2-5, with D unclear. From germline, CDR1 is ENHRY and CDR2 SYGVKD. Trimming shortened V by 3 bases and J by 1 base, and 3 bases separated the two germline ends. The CDR3 runs to 12 residues. CDR3 DNA sequence: TGTGCCATCAGTGATCCCCAAGAGACCCAGTACTTC. Translated, it gives CAISDPQETQYF.

V and J are TRBV6-1 and TRBJ2-3, with no clear D. V lost 7 bases to trimming and J lost 2 bases, with 13 bases between them. Per the germline V gene, CDR1 is MNHNS and CDR2 is SASEGT. The length of the CDR3 is 14 residues. CDR3 amino acids: CASKAGALTDTQYF. CDR3 coding DNA: TGTGCCAGCAAGGCAGGTGCCCTCACAGATACGCAGTATTTT.

The gene calls are TRBV9 and TRBJ2-5; D is perhaps TRBD2 (6 bases). This CDR3 region has 14 residues. The V and J ends lost 4 bases and 6 bases respectively, with 16 bases between them. Per the germline V gene, CDR1 is SGDLS and CDR2 is YYNGEE. The CDR3 nucleotides are TGTGCCAGCAGCTCCACCGGGAGAGCGAAGACCCAGTACTTC. Translated: CASSSTGRAKTQYF.

The V call is TRBV7-8, the J call TRBJ2-1; 8 nucleotides match TRBD2. The length of the CDR3 is 15 residues. Germline CDR1 and CDR2: SGHVS and FQNEAQ. V shed 4 bases and J 9 bases; nucleotides not matched to a gene: 11. CDR3 in amino acids: CASSSFSGGPVEQFF. The CDR3 nucleotides are TGTGCCAGCAGCTCCTTTTCGGGAGGGCCTGTTGAGCAGTTCTTC.

The chain uses TRBV18 and TRBJ2-1; 10 bases align to TRBD2. Germline lookup yields CDR1 KGHSH and CDR2 LQKENI. This CDR3 has 16 residues. V was clipped by 3 bases and J by 1 base; unmatched bases: 3. The DNA for the CDR3 is TGTGCCAGCTCACCGAGCGGGGGGGCTTCCTACAATGAGCAGTTCTTC. Its protein product is CASSPSGGASYNEQFF.

This rearrangement joins TRBV7-6 to TRBJ2-2; 8 nucleotides match TRBD2. V shed 5 bases, J shed 4 bases, and the junction held 6 bases outside the gene matches. This CDR3 is built from 15 residues. Per the germline V gene, CDR1 is SGHVS and CDR2 is FNYEAQ. CDR3 in DNA: TGTGCCAGCAGCCCTCAGCGGGGGAGCACCGGGGAGCTGTTTTTT. This encodes CASSPQRGSTGELFF.

V gene TRBV7-2 combines with J gene TRBJ2-5; TRBD2 matches 8 bases. V lost 5 bases, J lost 5 bases, and 10 bases stayed unmatched. CDR1 is SGHTA and CDR2 is FQGNSA in the germline V gene. The CDR3 sequence is 15 residues long. CDR3 sequence: CASSPRRGGGETQYF. CDR3 sequence (DNA): TGTGCCAGCAGCCCCCGACGGGGGGGCGGGGAGACCCAGTACTTC. Filled out from reference TRBV7-2 and TRBJ2-5, the complete variable domain reads GAGVSQSPSNKVTEKGKDVELRCDPISGHTALYWYRQSLGQGLEFLIYFQGNSAPDKSGLPSDRFSAERTGGSVSTLTIQRTQQEDSAVYLCASSPRRGGGETQYFGPGTRLLVL.